This TCR beta chain was recorded in a study of OX40 agonist ivuxolimab in advanced cancers. Whole-study findings and limits: Antigens targeted by the expanded peripheral T cells were not determined.

Assay used: immunoSEQ multiplex PCR; TCRdb lists only in-frame clones, some missing. Here the sample spans fewer than 25,000 clones, around 79% being singletons. V shed 0 bases, J shed 4 bases, and the junction held 4 bases outside the gene matches. Per germline, CDR1 SGDLS and CDR2 YYNGEE. This CDR3 has 15 amino acids. Concerning this clone itself: Its antigen is unidentified.

The sequence was obtained from an adult with an advanced solid tumor such as melanoma, head and neck, liver or kidney cancer. Sequencing used CD4+ or CD8+ T cells sorted from blood, obtained in a trial of the OX40 agonist ivuxolimab. The chain is built from TRBV9 and TRBJ2-1; 7 nucleotides align to TRBD2. CDR3 nucleotides: TGTGCCAGCAGCGTAGAGACGGGGGGTTACAATGAGCAGTTCTTC. Its translation is CASSVETGGYNEQFF.